The clone carrying this T cell receptor (beta chain) was found a few times. Its target is not known. These data belong to a study of early T cells in non-severe SARS-CoV-2 infection. TCRdb used MiXCR to reprocess the 5' RACE reads, holding one entry per CDR3 protein. The profile covers roughly 51,000 distinct CDR3 sequences, with over 7.5% appearing a single time and roughly 8.3% taken by the ten largest. Study-level results: Matching against VDJdb likely underestimated virus-specific expansions, favoring anti-spike CD8.

The CDR3 totals 19 residues. Trimming stripped 4 bases from V and 0 bases from J, with 22 bases between. Germline CDR1 reads KGHSH; CDR2 reads LQKENI. This receptor was identified in an adult who was a healthcare worker with PCR-confirmed SARS-CoV-2 infection or an uninfected control (not recorded which). The chain is built from TRBV18 and TRBJ2-1; D could derive from TRBD1 or TRBD2 (7 bases each). Specimen: whole blood. CDR3 protein: CASSRDRASGQHSYNEQFF. The CDR3 bases are TGTGCCAGCTCACGCGACAGGGCTAGCGGCCAACACTCCTACAATGAGCAGTTCTTC.